This is a list of T cell receptor beta chains from one sample in a study of T-cell reconstitution after alpha-beta-depleted transplantation in children. TCRdb processed the PCR reads anew with MiXCR; each CDR3 protein has one entry. This sample carries 90,000 to 130,000 distinct CDR3 sequences, around 10% of them seen once, and the ten largest clones take under 35%. Sequences were derived from PBMCs, sampled before TCRalphabeta/CD19-depleted stem cell transplant. These receptor sequences come from a boy younger than 10 with acute lymphoblastic leukemia, due to receive a stem cell transplant. Each CDR3 is given with its conserved first and last residue. Fields, in order: D gene, clone size, J gene, V gene, CDR3 protein, CDR3 DNA. A D gene is named only where the DNA matches it firmly. Some rows have no size entry. The others give once, few or many, or a class for an expanded clone.

D: TRBD1
size: few
J: TRBJ2-7
V: TRBV6-5
CDR3: CASSLMPGQGHEQYF
DNA: TGTGCCAGCAGTCTTATGCCGGGACAGGGTCACGAGCAGTACTTC

D: TRBD1
size: many
J: TRBJ2-1
V: TRBV20-1
CDR3: CSARDPQGAYNEQFF
DNA: TGCAGTGCTAGAGATCCCCAGGGGGCTTACAATGAGCAGTTCTTC

D: .
size: .
J: TRBJ1-5
V: TRBV2
CDR3: CASSGGGGNQPQHF
DNA: TGTGCCAGCAGTGGGGGAGGCGGCAATCAGCCCCAGCATTTT

D: .
size: .
J: TRBJ1-6
V: TRBV7-9
CDR3: CASSLAGPDNSPLHF
DNA: TGTGCCAGCAGCTTAGCGGGACCGGATAATTCACCCCTCCACTTT

D: TRBD2
size: many
J: TRBJ2-5
V: TRBV20-1
CDR3: CSASGLALGQETQYF
DNA: TGCAGTGCCTCGGGACTAGCCCTTGGACAAGAGACCCAGTACTTC

D: .
size: few
J: TRBJ2-7
V: TRBV30
CDR3: CAQRATPSYEQYF
DNA: TGTGCCCAACGAGCGACGCCCTCCTACGAGCAGTACTTC

D: TRBD2
size: few
J: TRBJ2-7
V: TRBV4-1
CDR3: CASSQDELAGAYEQYF
DNA: TGCGCCAGCAGCCAAGATGAACTAGCGGGAGCCTACGAGCAGTACTTC

D: .
size: many
J: TRBJ1-1
V: TRBV20-1
CDR3: CSAPRAGPNTEAFF
DNA: TGCAGTGCTCCAAGGGCGGGGCCGAACACTGAAGCTTTCTTT

D: TRBD2
size: many
J: TRBJ2-2
V: TRBV5-1
CDR3: CASSLDGVRTGGTGELFF
DNA: TGCGCCAGCAGCTTGGATGGGGTGAGGACGGGAGGAACCGGGGAGCTGTTTTTT

D: TRBD2
size: few
J: TRBJ2-1
V: TRBV20-1
CDR3: CSASPGGGEQFF
DNA: TGCAGTGCATCCCCGGGAGGAGGTGAGCAGTTCTTC

D: .
size: many
J: TRBJ2-6
V: TRBV5-4
CDR3: CASSLPAGSGANVLTF
DNA: TGTGCCAGCAGCTTGCCGGCCGGATCTGGGGCCAACGTCCTGACTTTC

D: TRBD1
size: .
J: TRBJ1-5
V: TRBV20-1
CDR3: CSARDQGQGAGQPQHF
DNA: TGCAGTGCTAGAGATCAGGGACAGGGGGCTGGACAGCCCCAGCATTTT

D: .
size: many
J: TRBJ2-1
V: TRBV5-5
CDR3: CASNTKGYNEQFF
DNA: TGTGCCAGCAATACAAAGGGTTACAATGAGCAGTTCTTC

D: TRBD1
size: .
J: TRBJ1-5
V: TRBV28
CDR3: CASSEGANNQPQHF
DNA: TGTGCCAGCAGTGAGGGGGCTAACAATCAGCCCCAGCATTTT

D: .
size: many
J: TRBJ2-3
V: TRBV12-3/TRBV12-4
CDR3: CASSEIQTSTDTQYF
DNA: TGTGCCAGCAGCGAGATACAGACTAGCACAGATACGCAGTATTTT

D: .
size: many
J: TRBJ2-5
V: TRBV3-1
CDR3: CASSARGTQETQYF
DNA: TGTGCCAGCAGCGCCCGGGGGACCCAAGAGACCCAGTACTTC

D: .
size: .
J: TRBJ2-7
V: TRBV7-9
CDR3: CASSSRQSYEQYF
DNA: TGTGCCAGCAGCTCACGACAGTCCTACGAGCAGTACTTC

D: .
size: .
J: TRBJ2-7
V: TRBV4-1
CDR3: CASSQNRDRGPYEQYF
DNA: TGCGCCAGCAGCCAGAACCGGGACCGCGGTCCCTACGAGCAGTACTTC

D: .
size: .
J: TRBJ2-1
V: TRBV7-8
CDR3: CASSPGANEQFF
DNA: TGTGCCAGCAGCCCGGGAGCCAATGAGCAGTTCTTC

D: TRBD2
size: few
J: TRBJ2-3
V: TRBV20-1
CDR3: CSAIPGLAGVTDTQYF
DNA: TGCAGTGCTATTCCGGGACTAGCGGGAGTCACAGATACGCAGTATTTT

D: TRBD2
size: .
J: TRBJ2-1
V: TRBV19
CDR3: CASSIRGLAGGNLNEQFF
DNA: TGTGCCAGTAGTATTCGGGGACTAGCGGGAGGAAACCTCAATGAGCAGTTCTTC

D: .
size: few
J: TRBJ1-1
V: TRBV20-1
CDR3: CSASVGLPNTEAFF
DNA: TGCAGTGCTAGCGTAGGTCTTCCGAACACTGAAGCTTTCTTT

D: TRBD1
size: .
J: TRBJ2-1
V: TRBV7-9
CDR3: CASSHPTGVWNEQFF
DNA: TGTGCCAGCAGCCACCCTACAGGGGTCTGGAATGAGCAGTTCTTC

D: .
size: .
J: TRBJ2-3
V: TRBV11-2
CDR3: CASSLAGAGTDTQYF
DNA: TGTGCCAGCAGCTTAGCTGGGGCTGGCACAGATACGCAGTATTTT

D: TRBD2
size: .
J: TRBJ2-7
V: TRBV20-1
CDR3: CSASSSGPWGEQYF
DNA: TGCAGTGCTAGTTCTAGCGGTCCCTGGGGCGAGCAGTACTTC

D: TRBD2
size: .
J: TRBJ2-3
V: TRBV20-1
CDR3: CSARKTSGRAHNTQYF
DNA: TGCAGTGCTCGTAAAACTAGCGGGAGGGCCCATAATACGCAGTATTTT

D: TRBD2
size: .
J: TRBJ2-4
V: TRBV11-2
CDR3: CASSLDPGGQSIQYF
DNA: TGTGCCAGCAGCTTGGATCCGGGGGGGCAAAGCATTCAGTACTTC

D: TRBD2
size: few
J: TRBJ2-7
V: TRBV18
CDR3: CASSYGTRDEQYF
DNA: TGTGCCAGCTCGTATGGGACTAGGGATGAGCAGTACTTC

D: TRBD1
size: once
J: TRBJ1-1
V: TRBV4-1
CDR3: CASSPYRGTVEAFF
DNA: TGCGCCAGCAGCCCCTACCGAGGGACAGTTGAAGCTTTCTTT

D: .
size: few
J: TRBJ1-2
V: TRBV29-1
CDR3: CSVDPERQETIGYTF
DNA: TGCAGCGTTGATCCCGAGAGACAGGAGACTATTGGCTACACCTTC

D: .
size: .
J: TRBJ1-2
V: TRBV6-1
CDR3: CASSGLKANYGYTF
DNA: TGTGCCAGCAGCGGGTTGAAGGCAAACTATGGCTACACCTTC

D: TRBD1
size: few
J: TRBJ1-1
V: TRBV19
CDR3: CASRDRGMNTEAFF
DNA: TGTGCCAGTCGAGACAGGGGAATGAACACTGAAGCTTTCTTT

D: .
size: many
J: TRBJ2-7
V: TRBV18
CDR3: CASSPSGHVLNEQYF
DNA: TGTGCCAGCTCACCTTCGGGACACGTCTTGAACGAGCAGTACTTC

D: TRBD2
size: few
J: TRBJ2-1
V: TRBV12-3/TRBV12-4
CDR3: CASSFGLAGAGEQFF
DNA: TGTGCCAGCAGTTTTGGACTAGCGGGAGCGGGTGAGCAGTTCTTC

D: .
size: few
J: TRBJ2-1
V: TRBV13
CDR3: CASSPQGSGYPKQFF
DNA: TGTGCCAGCAGCCCCCAGGGTTCCGGGTATCCGAAGCAGTTCTTC

D: .
size: .
J: TRBJ1-1
V: TRBV7-9
CDR3: CASSHQGREAEAFF
DNA: TGTGCCAGCAGCCATCAGGGGCGGGAGGCTGAAGCTTTCTTT

D: TRBD1
size: few
J: TRBJ2-7
V: TRBV5-1
CDR3: CASRRQGDEQYF
DNA: TGCGCCAGCAGGAGACAGGGGGACGAGCAGTACTTC

D: TRBD1
size: .
J: TRBJ2-7
V: TRBV12-3/TRBV12-4
CDR3: CASSQGQGPYEQYF
DNA: TGTGCCAGCAGTCAAGGACAGGGACCCTACGAGCAGTACTTC

D: .
size: many
J: TRBJ1-5
V: TRBV6-5
CDR3: CASSPRRGGQPQHF
DNA: TGTGCCAGCAGTCCCCGCAGGGGCGGTCAGCCCCAGCATTTT

D: .
size: few
J: TRBJ2-1
V: TRBV11-2
CDR3: CASDDRLSRISGSSSYNEQFF
DNA: TGTGCCAGCGACGATCGGCTTAGTCGTATCAGCGGATCAAGCTCCTACAATGAGCAGTTCTTC

D: .
size: .
J: TRBJ2-3
V: TRBV14
CDR3: CASSPRTGRNTQYF
DNA: TGTGCCAGCAGCCCCCGAACAGGGAGAAATACGCAGTATTTT

D: .
size: .
J: TRBJ1-1
V: TRBV7-8
CDR3: CASTQKAVNTEAFF
DNA: TGTGCCAGCACACAGAAGGCAGTAAACACTGAAGCTTTCTTT

D: .
size: many
J: TRBJ2-7
V: TRBV11-2
CDR3: CASRAGNYEQYF
DNA: TGTGCCAGCAGGGCGGGGAACTACGAGCAGTACTTC

D: .
size: few
J: TRBJ1-2
V: TRBV5-6
CDR3: CASSFPGGEGYTF
DNA: TGTGCCAGCAGCTTCCCCGGAGGGGAGGGCTACACCTTC

D: TRBD2
size: .
J: TRBJ2-7
V: TRBV7-9
CDR3: CASSPFRGDEQYF
DNA: TGTGCCAGCAGCCCCTTCCGGGGGGACGAGCAGTACTTC

D: .
size: medium-sized
J: TRBJ2-7
V: TRBV5-1
CDR3: CASSLGGGTTYEQYF
DNA: TGCGCCAGCAGCTTGGGTGGGGGCACCACCTACGAGCAGTACTTC

D: TRBD2
size: many
J: TRBJ2-1
V: TRBV20-1
CDR3: CTVSGAGDYNEQFF
DNA: TGCACCGTCAGCGGAGCGGGGGACTACAATGAGCAGTTCTTC

D: .
size: many
J: TRBJ2-5
V: TRBV7-6
CDR3: CASSLVSGVGEETQYF
DNA: TGTGCCAGCAGCTTAGTATCGGGAGTGGGGGAGGAGACCCAGTACTTC

D: .
size: .
J: TRBJ1-1
V: TRBV20-1
CDR3: CSARDRVFGALNTEAFF
DNA: TGCAGTGCTAGAGATCGGGTTTTTGGGGCCCTGAACACTGAAGCTTTCTTT

D: .
size: many
J: TRBJ2-1
V: TRBV2
CDR3: CASGQGPYNEQFF
DNA: TGTGCCAGCGGTCAAGGCCCCTACAATGAGCAGTTCTTC